This TCR beta chain emerged from a study of cytomegalovirus exposure and HLA in healthy donors. Germline lookup yields CDR1 SGHRS and CDR2 YFSETQ. V was pared by 4 bases and J by 0 bases, with 16 bases between. The CDR3 loop spans 17 amino acids. This clone was detected a few times. Its target is unknown. The study's findings and limits: Reports credit the classifier with highly specific, highly sensitive diagnosis of cytomegalovirus status. In a later analysis, a missense DCLRE1C variant was linked to TCR beta V- and J-gene trimming.

PCR used 60 Vbeta primers and 13 Jbeta primers. Profiling relied on immunoSEQ multiplex PCR, and the TCRdb table lists in-frame clones only, not all of them. The table shows roughly 80,000 clones, with about 79% occurring only once. The sample consisted of PBMCs. This chain links TRBV5-1 with TRBJ2-2, with a weak D call TRBD1 (6 bases). This TCR was recovered from a woman between 35 and 50 years old in good health and CMV-seronegative. This CDR3 is CASSMEPGHPNTGELFF. The CDR3 DNA reads as TGCGCCAGCAGCATGGAACCGGGACATCCGAACACCGGGGAGCTGTTTTTT.